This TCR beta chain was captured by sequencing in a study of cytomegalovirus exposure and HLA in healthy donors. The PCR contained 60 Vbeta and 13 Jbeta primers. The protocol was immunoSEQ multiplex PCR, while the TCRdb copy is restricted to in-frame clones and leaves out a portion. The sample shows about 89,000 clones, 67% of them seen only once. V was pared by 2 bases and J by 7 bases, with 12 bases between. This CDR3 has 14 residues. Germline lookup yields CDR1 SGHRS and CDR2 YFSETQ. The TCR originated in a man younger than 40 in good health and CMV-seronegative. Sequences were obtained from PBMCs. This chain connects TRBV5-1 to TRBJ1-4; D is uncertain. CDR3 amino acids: CASSLLGDGEKLFF. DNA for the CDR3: TGCGCCAGCAGCTTACTGGGAGATGGTGAAAAACTGTTTTTT.